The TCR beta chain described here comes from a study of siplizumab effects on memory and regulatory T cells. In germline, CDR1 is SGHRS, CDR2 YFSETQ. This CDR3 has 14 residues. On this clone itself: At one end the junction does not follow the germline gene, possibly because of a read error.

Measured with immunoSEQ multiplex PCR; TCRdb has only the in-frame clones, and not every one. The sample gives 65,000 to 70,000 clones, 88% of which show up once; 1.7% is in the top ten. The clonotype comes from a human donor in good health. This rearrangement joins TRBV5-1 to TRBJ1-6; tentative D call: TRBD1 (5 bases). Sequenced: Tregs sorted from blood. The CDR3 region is CASRLAGDGSPLHF. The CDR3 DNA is TGCGCCAGCAGATTGGCGGGGGATGGTTCACCCCTCCACTTT. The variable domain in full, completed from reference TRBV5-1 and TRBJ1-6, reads KAGVTQTPRYLIKTRGQQVTLSCSPISGHRSVSWYQQTPGQGLQFLFEYFSETQRNKGNFPGRFSGRQFSNSRSEMNVSTLELGDSALYLCASRLAGDGSPLHFGNGTRLTVT.